The clone carrying this T cell receptor beta chain was detected a few times. A library of TCRbeta sequences, prepared with unique molecular identifiers, was generated. TCRdb used MiXCR to reprocess the PCR reads, holding one entry per CDR3 protein. The table lists approximately 400,000 distinct CDR3 sequences, approximately 11% of them singletons. These data come from a study of T-cell reconstitution after alpha-beta-depleted transplantation in children. The V segment lost 1 base and the J segment 4 bases; nucleotides outside the gene matches: 8. This CDR3 has 17 amino acids. From germline, CDR1 is SGHTA and CDR2 FQGNSA.

The chain couples TRBV7-2 to TRBJ2-7, with 12 bases matching TRBD2. The TCR sequence derives from a human donor who donated a stem cell graft to a child with acute myeloid leukemia. Sequenced material: PBMCs from the stem cell graft donor, taken from the stem cell graft. The CDR3 reads CASSLGGLAGGLYEQYF. The CDR3 DNA is TGTGCCAGCAGCTTAGGGGGCCTAGCGGGAGGGCTATACGAGCAGTACTTC.